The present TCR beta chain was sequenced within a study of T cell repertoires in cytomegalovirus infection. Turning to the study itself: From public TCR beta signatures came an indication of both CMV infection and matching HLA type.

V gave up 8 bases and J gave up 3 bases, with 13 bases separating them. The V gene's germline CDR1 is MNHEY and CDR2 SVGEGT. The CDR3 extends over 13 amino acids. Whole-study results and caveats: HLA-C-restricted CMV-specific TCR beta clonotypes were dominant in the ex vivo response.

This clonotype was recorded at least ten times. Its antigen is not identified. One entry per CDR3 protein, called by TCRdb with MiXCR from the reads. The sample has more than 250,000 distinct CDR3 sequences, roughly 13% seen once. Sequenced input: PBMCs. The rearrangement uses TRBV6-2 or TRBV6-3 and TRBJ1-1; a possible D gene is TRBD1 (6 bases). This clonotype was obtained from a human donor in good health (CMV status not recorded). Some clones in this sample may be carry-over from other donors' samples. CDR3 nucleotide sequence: TGTGCCAGCCAACAGGGCCGCGACACTGAAGCTTTCTTT. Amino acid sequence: CASQQGRDTEAFF.